The 23 T cell receptor beta chains given below trace back to one sample, sequenced in a study of T cell responses to AZD1222 COVID-19 vaccine. Assay: immunoSEQ multiplex PCR; the TCRdb copy retains only in-frame clones and omits some. Of about 140,000 clones in the sample, 80% to 95% were seen once. Sequencing used peripheral blood, obtained on day 0 of AZD1222 vaccination. Receptors were obtained from an adult in good health.

The CDR3 sequence is CASSEMSGRAGAKNIQYF. The CDR3 DNA is TGTGCCAGCAGTGAAATGAGCGGGAGGGCCGGGGCCAAAAACATTCAGTACTTC. This chain links TRBV2 with TRBJ2-4; TRBD2 agrees at 10 bases. The CDR3 extends over 18 amino acids. Per the germline V gene, CDR1 is SNHLY and CDR2 is FYNNEI. The junction had 8 bases not matched to a gene; V was cut back by 2 bases and J by 1 base.

This chain connects TRBV24-1 to TRBJ1-2; D remains ambiguous. The CDR3 extends over 13 amino acids. The V gene's germline CDR1 is KGHDR and CDR2 SFDVKD. Trimming took 4 bases from V and 0 from J, leaving 5 bases between them. CDR3: CATSEYSNYGYTF. CDR3 bases: TGTGCCACCAGTGAGTATTCTAACTATGGCTACACCTTC.

This chain uses TRBV4-1 with TRBJ2-1, with 16 bases that match TRBD2. After removal of 4 bases from V and 13 bases from J, the junction contained 16 bases not matched to a gene. This CDR3 has 18 amino acids. Germline V gene sequence: CDR1 MGHRA, CDR2 YSYEKL. DNA for the CDR3: TGCGCCAGCAGCCCCGGGACTAGCGGGAGGGCAAAGATAATGCGACAGTTCTTC. It encodes CASSPGTSGRAKIMRQFF.

This clone turned up a few times. The chain couples TRBV10-1 to TRBJ2-7; TRBD2 aligns across 7 bases. Losses at the gene ends were 2 bases for V and 6 bases for J; bases not matched to a gene: 7. Germline CDR1 reads WNHNN; CDR2 reads SYGVQD (reference sequence). The CDR3 contains 14 residues. CDR3 region: CASSEGIGRGEQYF. CDR3 nucleotides: TGCGCCAGCAGTGAGGGGATAGGGAGGGGCGAGCAGTACTTC.

The chain links TRBV7-9 to TRBJ2-7; D is possibly TRBD1 (5 bases). Trimming took off 2 bases at V and 2 bases at J, with 10 bases between the two ends. This CDR3 region has 14 residues. The germline CDR1 and CDR2 sequences are SEHNR and FQNEAQ (reference sequence). The CDR3: CASSLSKGPYEQYF. For the CDR3, the DNA is TGTGCCAGCAGCTTAAGTAAGGGGCCCTACGAGCAGTACTTC.

The chain is built from TRBV6-2 or TRBV6-3 and TRBJ1-5; weak D call: TRBD1 (6 bases). The CDR3 has 15 amino acids. Trimming left V 3 bases short and J 4 bases short, with 13 bases between. CDR1 is MNHEY and CDR2 is SVGEGT in the germline V gene. This CDR3 reads CASSYRGASNQPQHF. The DNA for the CDR3 is TGTGCCAGCAGTTATCGGGGGGCAAGTAATCAGCCCCAGCATTTT.

The genes are TRBV6-5 and TRBJ1-3; D possibly corresponds to TRBD1 (5 bases). CDR3 length: 13 residues. Germline loops: CDR1 MNHEY, CDR2 SVGAGI. Trimming removed 8 bases from V and 0 bases from J, with 8 bases in between. This CDR3 is CASLTASGNTIYF. CDR3 coding DNA: TGTGCCAGCCTGACAGCCTCTGGAAACACCATATATTTT.

This clone was detected once. The chain couples TRBV5-1 to TRBJ2-1; TRBD1 might be the D (5 bases). CDR3 size: 14 residues. Germline values: CDR1 SGHRS, CDR2 YFSETQ. V lost 8 bases and J lost 5, with 17 bases in between. Written as DNA, the CDR3 is TGCGCCAGTTCGGCCAGGGTTTACGACAATGAGCAGTTCTTC. This translates into CASSARVYDNEQFF.

The J gene is TRBJ1-6, the V gene TRBV7-9; maybe TRBD1 (5 bases). The CDR3 sequence is 16 residues long. Per germline, CDR1 SEHNR and CDR2 FQNEAQ (reference sequence). Between the trimmed V and J ends, which lost 1 base and 7 bases, there was a span of 14 bases. CDR3 DNA sequence: TGTGCCAGCAGCTTAGTGGGGACGGAGTACAATTCACCCCTCCACTTT. This gives the protein CASSLVGTEYNSPLHF.

The table lists this clone with a count of one. CDR3 in amino acids: CASSVDQNTEAFF. CDR3 DNA sequence: TGTGCCAGCAGCGTAGATCAGAACACTGAAGCTTTCTTT. This chain connects TRBV9 to TRBJ1-1; D is unresolved. The CDR3 has 13 residues. The V end lost 0 bases, the J end lost 1 base, and 4 bases lay between the germline ends. The germline gives CDR1 SGDLS, CDR2 YYNGEE.

This rearrangement joins TRBV6-5 to TRBJ2-1; 10 positions agree with TRBD2. Germline assignment: CDR1 MNHEY and CDR2 SVGAGI. The CDR3 covers 15 residues. V shed 5 bases and J 4 bases; nucleotides not matched to a gene: 5. CDR3 coding DNA: TGTGCCAGCAGTCCCGGACTAGCGGATTACAATGAGCAGTTCTTC. This codes for CASSPGLADYNEQFF.

The V gene is TRBV28, the J gene TRBJ1-6; D ambiguous. The V end lost 5 bases, the J end lost 13 bases, and 15 bases lay between the germline ends. Germline V CDR1 and CDR2: MDHEN, SYDVKM. This CDR3 contains 13 residues. The CDR3 nucleotides are TGTGCCAGCAGTATCGAACTCCACAATCCCCTCCACTTT. Translated, it gives CASSIELHNPLHF.

The chain joins TRBV9 to TRBJ2-3, with D unresolved. The CDR3 spans 15 residues. Trimming took 0 bases from V and 0 from J, leaving 8 bases between them. Germline V CDR1 and CDR2: SGDLS, YYNGEE. CDR3 region: CASSVVARSTDTQYF. The CDR3 bases are TGTGCCAGCAGCGTAGTGGCTAGAAGCACAGATACGCAGTATTTT. Combining the CDR3 with reference TRBV9 and TRBJ2-3 gives the whole variable domain DSGVTQTPKHLITATGQRVTLRCSPRSGDLSVYWYQQSLDQGLQFLIQYYNGEERAKGNILERFSAQQFPDLHSELNLSSLELGDSALYFCASSVVARSTDTQYFGPGTRLTVL.

The chain is built from TRBV5-5 and TRBJ2-2; no clear D gene. CDR3 length: 12 amino acids. V was cut by 3 bases and J by 7 bases, with 7 bases left in between. CDR1 is SGHKS, CDR2 YYEKEE, per germline (reference sequence). DNA of the CDR3: TGTGCCAGCAGCTCGGTTTTCGGGGAGCTGTTTTTT. Residues: CASSSVFGELFF.

This clone came up once. The chain uses TRBV11-2 and TRBJ2-5, with D perhaps TRBD2 (6 bases). Trimming took 6 bases from V and 1 from J, leaving 12 bases between them. Looked up from germline, CDR1 is SGHAT and CDR2 is FQNNGV. CDR3 length: 14 amino acids. CDR3 in DNA: TGTGCCAGCAGTAAGACTAGTCCCCAAGAGACCCAGTACTTC. Its protein is CASSKTSPQETQYF.

This clone was recorded only once. The chain links TRBV6-5 to TRBJ1-4, with D uncertain. Germline V gene sequence: CDR1 MNHEY, CDR2 SVGAGI. V lost 7 bases and J lost 6, with 15 bases in between. CDR3 length equals 14 residues. CDR3 in amino acids: CASTQVAFYEKLFF. Here the CDR3 DNA reads TGTGCCAGCACCCAAGTGGCCTTCTATGAAAAACTGTTTTTT.

Only one count was recorded for this clone. The V gene is TRBV4-1, the J gene TRBJ2-7; perhaps TRBD1 as D (6 bases). The CDR3 totals 15 residues. Per germline, CDR1 MGHRA and CDR2 YSYEKL. Trimming took off 0 bases at V and 13 bases at J, with 22 bases between the two ends. CDR3 sequence (DNA): TGCGCCAGCAGCCAAGAACGGGGCTGGGTGACAGGAAGTTACTTC. Encoded protein: CASSQERGWVTGSYF.

This sequence joins TRBV13 and TRBJ2-1; either TRBD1 or TRBD2 may supply D (5 bases each). The CDR3 runs 17 residues. Germline V gene lookup returns CDR1 PRHDT and CDR2 FYEKMQ (reference sequence). V lost 1 base and J 0 bases, leaving 13 bases between the germline ends. The CDR3 region is CASSLEGRPTSYNEQFF. CDR3 sequence (DNA): TGTGCCAGCAGCTTAGAGGGACGGCCTACCTCCTACAATGAGCAGTTCTTC.

V gene TRBV6-6 combines with J gene TRBJ2-7; 7 nucleotides align to TRBD2. V was clipped by 0 bases and J by 3 bases; unmatched bases: 8. The CDR3 loop spans 16 amino acids. Germline loops: CDR1 MNHNY, CDR2 SVGAGI (reference sequence). The CDR3 nucleotides are TGTGCCAGCAGTTACTCCTCGGCTAGCGGTGACTACGAGCAGTACTTC. Protein product: CASSYSSASGDYEQYF.

The gene calls are TRBV7-3 and TRBJ2-1, with D perhaps TRBD2 (6 bases). Trimming removed 1 base at V and 9 bases at J, with 16 bases between. Germline V gene sequence: CDR1 SGHTA, CDR2 FQGTGA. The CDR3 is 15 residues long. The CDR3 DNA sequence: TGTGCCAGCAGCTTAAGGGCCGGCGGAGGGATTGAGCAGTTCTTC. It yields the protein CASSLRAGGGIEQFF.

The chain couples TRBV4-2 to TRBJ1-2; perhaps TRBD1 as D (6 bases). Germline V lookup: CDR1 LGHNA, CDR2 YNFKEQ. This CDR3 contains 16 residues. V was clipped by 3 bases and J by 3 bases, with 17 bases between them. The CDR3 is CASSQRLSQGHYGYTF. The CDR3 DNA follows: TGTGCCAGCAGCCAGAGACTTTCCCAGGGGCACTATGGCTACACCTTC.

This clone appeared once. The gene calls are TRBV10-3 and TRBJ1-1; a possible D gene is TRBD1 (6 bases). Germline assignment: CDR1 ENHRY and CDR2 SYGVKD. This CDR3 is 15 amino acids long. V was shortened by 6 bases and J by 0 bases, with 14 bases between the two germline ends. Here the CDR3 reads CAIRTSTGLNTEAFF. The CDR3 region has the DNA TGTGCCATCAGGACCTCGACAGGACTGAACACTGAAGCTTTCTTT.

CDR3 nucleotides: TGTGCCAGCAGCCAAGAACGGGCTAACTATGGCTACACCTTC. This sequence encodes CASSQERANYGYTF. This rearrangement joins TRBV14 to TRBJ1-2; no firm D call. The CDR3 length is 14 residues. In germline, CDR1 is SGHDN, CDR2 FVKESK. V dropped 0 bases and J dropped 0 bases, with 5 bases sitting between them. The variable domain in full, completed from reference TRBV14 and TRBJ1-2, reads EAGVTQFPSHSVIEKGQTVTLRCDPISGHDNLYWYRRVMGKEIKFLLHFVKESKQDESGMPNNRFLAERTGGTYSTLKVQPAELEDSGVYFCASSQERANYGYTFGSGTRLTVV.